The clone carrying this T cell receptor (beta chain) was seen a handful of times. These data belong to a study of blood T cell repertoires in COVID-19. Assay used: immunoSEQ multiplex PCR; TCRdb lists only in-frame clones, some missing. The sample lists 220,000 or so clones; roughly 84% were seen once. Germline loops: CDR1 MNHEY, CDR2 SMNVEV (reference sequence). This CDR3 is built from 16 residues. Trimming cost V 10 bases and J 7 bases, with 26 bases left between them. The source is a woman aged 35 to 49 who had recovered from COVID-19. V is TRBV27 and J is TRBJ2-1, with a possible D match to TRBD2 (6 bases). The sample comprised PBMCs or T cells enriched from blood (not recorded which). As DNA, the CDR3 is TGTGCCACCAGATACTATACCAGCGGCGGGATAAATGAGCAGTTCTTC. As protein: CATRYYTSGGINEQFF.